These T cell receptor beta chains were read from a single sample in a study of blood T cell repertoires in COVID-19. Generated by immunoSEQ multiplex PCR, the TCRdb table keeps only in-frame clones and is missing some. The repertoire holds about 440,000 clones, with around 89% as singletons. Sequenced material: peripheral blood. The receptors here all came from a woman in her 30s with acute or convalescent COVID-19. Both conserved end residues are part of each CDR3. A D gene is named only where the DNA matches it firmly. A clone size is listed for some rows: how often the clone was seen (once, few, many), or a class if it is expanded.

v_gene	d_gene	abundance	j_gene	CDR3nt	CDR3aa
TRBV5-4	-	-	TRBJ2-3	TGTGCCAGCAGCCCCGGAGGAGGAAGCACAGATACGCAGTATTTT	CASSPGGGSTDTQYF
TRBV6-4	TRBD1	-	TRBJ2-3	TGTGCCAGCAGTGCCACAGGGGAAGCAGATACGCAGTATTTT	CASSATGEADTQYF
TRBV18	TRBD1	-	TRBJ1-4	TGTGCCAGCTCACACTTCTTTGCACAGGGGTCTGCTATGGGTGAAAAACTGTTTTTT	CASSHFFAQGSAMGEKLFF
TRBV4-1	TRBD1	-	TRBJ1-1	TGCGCCAGCAGCCAAGGACAGGGGACTGAAGCTTTCTTT	CASSQGQGTEAFF
TRBV15	TRBD1	-	TRBJ1-1	TGTGCCACCAGCAGAGATAGGGGACAGGGTTTCACTGAAGCTTTCTTT	CATSRDRGQGFTEAFF
TRBV6-2/TRBV6-3	TRBD2	-	TRBJ2-3	TGTGCCAGCAGTTACTTCCCTGCGGGGGGGTTCACAGATACGCAGTATTTT	CASSYFPAGGFTDTQYF
TRBV2	TRBD1	-	TRBJ2-1	TGTGCCAGTTACGAGAAGGGGGCGAGGGATGAGCAGTTCTTC	CASYEKGARDEQFF
TRBV4-1	-	-	TRBJ2-1	TGCGCCAGCAGCCATTGTTCCAGCCAGCGCGGGAATCCCTATGAGCAGTTCTTC	CASSHCSSQRGNPYEQFF
TRBV15	-	-	TRBJ1-6	TGTGCCACCAGCAGAGACCTGGCAGACACTGAAAATTCACCCCTCCACTTT	CATSRDLADTENSPLHF
TRBV7-2	-	-	TRBJ2-7	TGTGCCAGCAGCCCCAGAGGCGGTCCCCGCGGTGAGCAGTACTTC	CASSPRGGPRGEQYF
TRBV30	TRBD1	-	TRBJ1-5	TGTGCCTGCAAAACAGGGGGAGATCAGCCCCAGCATTTT	CACKTGGDQPQHF
TRBV30	TRBD1	-	TRBJ1-4	TGTGCCTGGAGTGCAAGGGACAGTATGAAAAAACTGTTTTTT	CAWSARDSMKKLFF
TRBV20-1	-	-	TRBJ2-2	TGCAGTGCTAGTCCGGGACAGAACACCGGGGAGCTGTTTTTT	CSASPGQNTGELFF
TRBV19	TRBD2	-	TRBJ2-2	TGTGCCAGTGGGCTAGCGGGGGGGCTGAACACCGGGGAGCTGTTTTTT	CASGLAGGLNTGELFF
TRBV28	-	-	TRBJ1-5	TGTGCCAGCAGACGGGACACCGCGTTAAATCAGCCCCAGCATTTT	CASRRDTALNQPQHF
TRBV28	TRBD2	-	TRBJ2-5	TGTGCCAGCAGCACGGGACTAGCGGGGGGAGGAGGGGAGACCCAGTACTTC	CASSTGLAGGGGETQYF
TRBV7-9	TRBD2	-	TRBJ2-5	TGTGCCAGCAGCATCAGCGGGGGTAGGGAGACCCAGTACTTC	CASSISGGRETQYF
TRBV10-3	-	-	TRBJ1-1	TGTGCCATCAGTGATCTCGCTCGGGGGGCAACTGAAGCTTTCTTT	CAISDLARGATEAFF
TRBV30	TRBD1	-	TRBJ2-1	TGTGCCTGGACGGGAAGGGCTAAGGGACAGGGGATGAGAAATGAGCAGTTCTTC	CAWTGRAKGQGMRNEQFF
TRBV7-9	TRBD1	few	TRBJ1-4	TGTGCCAGCAGCTCCGGACAGGGGACTGAAAAACTGTTTTTT	CASSSGQGTEKLFF
TRBV6-5	-	-	TRBJ2-7	TGTGCCAGCTCCCGGGACTCTATATACGAGCAGTACTTC	CASSRDSIYEQYF
TRBV11-2	-	-	TRBJ1-6	TGTGCCAGCAGCTCCCGCGGGGGTCAAGGATATAATTCACCCCTCCACTTT	CASSSRGGQGYNSPLHF
TRBV5-6	-	-	TRBJ2-4	TGTGCCAGCAGCTTATCGACAGGACTAGCCAAAAACATTCAGTACTTC	CASSLSTGLAKNIQYF
TRBV6-1	-	-	TRBJ1-2	TGTGCCAGCAGTGAATCCCCACATTATGGCTACACCTTC	CASSESPHYGYTF
TRBV27	TRBD1	-	TRBJ2-1	TGTGCCAGCAGTTCCCGACCCCCCCTGACAGGGGCTAGCTCCTACAATGAGCAGTTCTTC	CASSSRPPLTGASSYNEQFF
TRBV11-2	TRBD1	-	TRBJ2-2	TGTGCCAGCAGCTTTTCAGGACAGGGTTCCGGGGAGCTGTTTTTT	CASSFSGQGSGELFF
TRBV2	TRBD1	-	TRBJ2-3	TGTGCCAGCATCGACAGGGGCGCAGGAGATACGCAGTATTTT	CASIDRGAGDTQYF
TRBV19	TRBD2	-	TRBJ2-3	TGTGCCAGTAGTATAGAAGGGACTAGGGATACGCAGTATTTT	CASSIEGTRDTQYF
TRBV4-1	-	-	TRBJ1-6	TGCGCCAGCAGCCAGACAGAACCCGAGCCACCCCTCCACTTT	CASSQTEPEPPLHF
TRBV5-1	-	-	TRBJ2-7	TGCGCCAGCAGCCCACATGTCGACAGGCCCCATGACGAGCAGTACTTC	CASSPHVDRPHDEQYF
TRBV28	-	-	TRBJ2-5	TGTGCCAGCACCGCGAACGCCGGGACTCCCCATTTCGAGACCCAGTACTTC	CASTANAGTPHFETQYF
TRBV5-4	TRBD1	-	TRBJ1-2	TGTGCCAGCAGCTCAAAAACCGCCCGGGACAGGGTCTATGGCTACACCTTC	CASSSKTARDRVYGYTF
TRBV13	TRBD1	-	TRBJ2-6	TGTGCCAGCAGCATGACAGGGTCCCCCTCTGGGGCCAACGTCCTGACTTTC	CASSMTGSPSGANVLTF
TRBV5-1	-	-	TRBJ2-3	TGCGCCAGCAGTAGACAGGCGTCTAGCACAGATACGCAGTATTTT	CASSRQASSTDTQYF
TRBV5-4	-	-	TRBJ2-5	TGTGCCAGCAGCCCCAAGGGGGGGGGCCTCGAAAACTACCAAGAGACCCAGTACTTC	CASSPKGGGLENYQETQYF
TRBV10-3	TRBD1	-	TRBJ1-2	TGTGCCATCAGTGAATCCCGACAGGGATCGTCCTATGGCTACACCTTC	CAISESRQGSSYGYTF
TRBV19	TRBD1	once	TRBJ2-7	TGTGCCAGTAAGAGGACAGGGGCTTACGAGCAGTACTTC	CASKRTGAYEQYF
TRBV28	-	-	TRBJ1-1	TGTGCCAGCAGTGACGTGGGGAGTGCATCGAACACTGAAGCTTTCTTT	CASSDVGSASNTEAFF
TRBV29-1	TRBD2	few	TRBJ2-3	TGCAGCGTAACTATCGGGGGGGGCCCCACGGATACGCAGTATTTT	CSVTIGGGPTDTQYF